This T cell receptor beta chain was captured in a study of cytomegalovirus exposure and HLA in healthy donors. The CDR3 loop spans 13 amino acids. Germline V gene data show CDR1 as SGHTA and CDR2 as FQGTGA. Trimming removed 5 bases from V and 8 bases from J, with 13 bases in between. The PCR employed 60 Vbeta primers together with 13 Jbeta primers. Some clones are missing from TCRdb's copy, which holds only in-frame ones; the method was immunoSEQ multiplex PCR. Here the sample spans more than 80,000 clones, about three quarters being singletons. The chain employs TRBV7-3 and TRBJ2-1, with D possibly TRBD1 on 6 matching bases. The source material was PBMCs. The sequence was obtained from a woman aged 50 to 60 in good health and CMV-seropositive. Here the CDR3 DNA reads TGTGCCAGCAGCCCCACAAGGACAGATGAGCAGTTCTTC. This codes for CASSPTRTDEQFF.